The 9 T cell receptor beta chains listed next were all sequenced from one sample in a study of cytomegalovirus exposure and HLA in healthy donors. Primers for the PCR totalled 60 Vbeta and 13 Jbeta. Here immunoSEQ multiplex PCR was the method, and the copy in TCRdb shows in-frame clones only, minus some. The table shows about 270,000 clones, with 80% to 90% occurring only once. The specimen sequenced was PBMCs. The receptors originated from a man aged 35 to 55 in good health and CMV-seropositive.

The rearrangement uses TRBV7-3 and TRBJ2-1, with 13 nucleotides matching TRBD2. The V and J ends lost 5 bases and 9 bases, in that order; junction bases with no gene match: 7. Germline V CDR1 and CDR2: SGHTA, FQGTGA. The CDR3 totals 15 residues. The CDR3, as DNA: TGTGCCAGCAGCCCACCGACTAGCGGGAGGCGTGAGCAGTTCTTC. Translating gives CASSPPTSGRREQFF. The whole variable domain, filled in from reference TRBV7-3 and TRBJ2-1, reads GAGVSQTPSNKVTEKGKYVELRCDPISGHTALYWYRQSLGQGPEFLIYFQGTGAADDSGLPNDRFFAVRPEGSVSTLKIQRTERGDSAVYLCASSPPTSGRREQFFGPGTRLTVL.

The chain couples TRBV6-5 to TRBJ2-7; a possible D gene is TRBD2 (6 bases). Germline lookup yields CDR1 MNHEY and CDR2 SVGAGI. Trimming removed 5 bases from V and 4 bases from J, with 18 bases in between. The CDR3 consists of 15 residues. CDR3 amino acids: CASSPEPGLRYEQYF. The CDR3 DNA reads as TGTGCCAGCAGTCCGGAGCCGGGACTTAGATACGAGCAGTACTTC.

This sequence joins TRBV9 and TRBJ2-7; 9 bases fit TRBD1. Germline values: CDR1 SGDLS, CDR2 YYNGEE. CDR3 size: 15 residues. The V gene end was trimmed by 2 bases and the J gene end by 1 base; junction bases not matched to a gene: 4. As DNA, the CDR3 is TGTGCCAGCAGCGTCCGGGGACAGGGATCCTACGAGCAGTACTTC. This gives the protein CASSVRGQGSYEQYF.

This clone was counted a single time. The chain joins TRBV19 to TRBJ2-7; 9 bases line up with TRBD1. Trimming took 1 base from V and 4 from J; bases not matched to a gene: 5. Germline V lookup: CDR1 LNHDA, CDR2 SQIVND (reference sequence). The CDR3 sequence is 15 residues long. In nucleotides, the CDR3 is TGTGCCAGTAGTATAGGGGGACAGGGAGGATACGAGCAGTACTTC. Translating it yields CASSIGGQGGYEQYF.

The chain is built from TRBV28 and TRBJ1-1, with no clear D. Germline CDR1 and CDR2: MDHEN and SYDVKM. This CDR3 comprises 13 residues. Trimming cost V 3 bases and J 6 bases, with 11 bases left between them. The CDR3 here is CASSFREGAEAFF. In nucleotides, the CDR3 is TGTGCCAGCAGTTTCCGGGAAGGTGCTGAAGCTTTCTTT.

The chain is built from TRBV5-1 and TRBJ1-1; D gene unclear. CDR3 length: 14 amino acids. Per the germline V gene, CDR1 is SGHRS and CDR2 is YFSETQ. V lost 2 bases and J lost 1, with 9 bases in between. The CDR3 DNA follows: TGCGCCAGCAGCTTCGGGGATCGGAACACTGAAGCTTTCTTT. Amino acid sequence: CASSFGDRNTEAFF.

The chain couples TRBV7-9 to TRBJ1-2, with 8 bases aligning to TRBD1. This CDR3 comprises 15 residues. Germline-derived CDR1 and CDR2 are SEHNR and FQNEAQ (reference sequence). The ends lost 6 bases at V and 7 bases at J; junction bases unmatched: 13. The CDR3 loop reads CASRRTGQVPSGYTF. The CDR3 DNA is TGTGCCAGCAGACGGACGGGACAGGTGCCATCTGGCTACACCTTC.

J is TRBJ2-1 and V is TRBV14, with 12 bases lining up with TRBD2. The CDR3 extends over 16 amino acids. The junction had 4 bases not matched to a gene; V was cut back by 1 base and J by 6 bases. Germline V lookup: CDR1 SGHDN, CDR2 FVKESK. The CDR3 reads CASSQVRTSGINEQFF. CDR3 bases: TGTGCCAGCAGCCAAGTTAGGACTAGCGGGATCAATGAGCAGTTCTTC.

The chain recombines TRBV6-6 with TRBJ1-1; tentative D call: TRBD1 (5 bases). This CDR3 has 13 amino acids. Germline CDR1 MNHNY, CDR2 SVGAGI (reference sequence). The V gene lost 0 bases and the J gene lost 6 bases, with 8 bases spanning the gap. CDR3 residues: CASSYSGGAEAFF. The CDR3 DNA reads TGTGCCAGCAGTTACTCGGGGGGGGCTGAAGCTTTCTTT.